The text below deals with one TCR beta chain. This CDR3 contains 16 residues. The trim removed 3 bases at V and 4 bases at J, leaving 10 bases unmatched. The germline V gene encodes CDR1 WSHSY and CDR2 SAAADI. As processed by the authors: Counts of nucleated cells, estimated from reference gene primer amplification, were obtained. The table came from immunoSEQ multiplex PCR; TCRdb's copy has only in-frame clones and leaves some out. V and J calls plus clone size are reproduced from that table; the DNA served to infer D and trimming. Here the sample spans about 92,000 clones, 72% being singletons. This entry is derived from a study of blood T cell repertoires in COVID-19. Looking at the study overall: The United States, Italy and Spain supplied acute and convalescent COVID-19 samples. The analysed material was cDNA or gDNA that came from T cells, B-cell-depleted T cells, or PBMCs.

The source material was peripheral blood. The chain joins TRBV10-2 to TRBJ1-2; 8 nucleotides line up with TRBD1. The sequence was obtained from a woman aged 55 to 70 in a cohort sampled during active or convalescent COVID-19. The CDR3 coding sequence is TGCGCCAGCAGTGACCGCTCAGGGGGCGCGGTCTATGGCTACACCTTC. Its translation is CASSDRSGGAVYGYTF.